A selection of T cell receptor beta chains follows, all from one sample in a study of blood T cell repertoires in COVID-19. This table comes from immunoSEQ multiplex PCR, and its TCRdb copy is limited to in-frame clones, with some not included. The data hold around 240,000 clones, with about 82% observed a single time. Sequenced sample: PBMCs or T cells enriched from blood (not recorded which). These receptors all stem from a woman between 45 and 65 years old who had recovered from COVID-19. The CDR3 runs from the conserved cysteine through the conserved F or W. D genes are given only for firm matches. Clone size, where shown, is once, few, many, or a class for clones that have expanded.

abundance	len	v_gene	d_gene	j_gene	CDR3aa	CDR3nt
-	15	TRBV19	-	TRBJ2-7	CASSIQASVSYEQYF	TGTGCCAGTAGTATACAGGCTAGCGTTTCCTACGAGCAGTACTTC
-	13	TRBV28	-	TRBJ2-1	CASSLIAVGEQFF	TGTGCCAGCAGTTTGATAGCGGTCGGTGAGCAGTTCTTC
-	15	TRBV27	TRBD1	TRBJ1-1	CASRPRQGLNTEAFF	TGTGCCAGCAGACCTAGACAGGGGCTCAACACTGAAGCTTTCTTT
-	16	TRBV18	TRBD1	TRBJ1-5	CASSPPSTGANQPQHF	TGTGCCAGCTCACCACCCTCGACAGGGGCCAATCAGCCCCAGCATTTT
-	16	TRBV4-2	-	TRBJ1-6	CASSQVWTELNSPLHF	TGTGCCAGCAGCCAAGTCTGGACAGAGCTTAATTCACCCCTCCACTTT
-	15	TRBV6-5	-	TRBJ1-1	CASSYSRQENTEAFF	TGTGCCAGCAGTTACTCGAGACAGGAGAACACTGAAGCTTTCTTT
-	13	TRBV11-3	-	TRBJ2-5	CASSRVGPGAQYF	TGTGCCAGCAGTCGAGTGGGGCCGGGAGCCCAGTACTTC
-	14	TRBV6-5	TRBD1	TRBJ1-5	CASSHRGISQPQHF	TGTGCCAGCAGCCACAGGGGTATCAGTCAGCCCCAGCATTTT
-	15	TRBV28	-	TRBJ1-2	CASSLSAGSIYGYTF	TGTGCCAGCAGTTTAAGTGCCGGGAGCATCTATGGCTACACCTTC
few	18	TRBV7-2	TRBD2	TRBJ2-7	CASSPRLAGGIYSYEQYF	TGTGCCAGCAGCCCGAGACTAGCGGGGGGGATTTATTCCTACGAGCAGTACTTC
-	16	TRBV3-1/TRBV3-2	TRBD2	TRBJ2-3	CASSQEKLAGTDTQYF	TGTGCCAGCAGCCAAGAAAAACTAGCGGGCACAGATACGCAGTATTTT
-	15	TRBV5-1	-	TRBJ1-3	CASSLTTGSGNTIYF	TGCGCCAGCAGCCTCACGACAGGCTCTGGAAACACCATATATTTT
-	16	TRBV3-1/TRBV3-2	TRBD2	TRBJ2-7	CASSSPRASGGYEQYF	TGTGCCAGCAGCTCGCCGCGGGCTAGCGGGGGTTACGAGCAGTACTTC
once	14	TRBV5-4	-	TRBJ2-3	CASTSWGVVDTQYF	TGTGCCAGCACCTCCTGGGGGGTGGTGGATACGCAGTATTTT
-	13	TRBV27	-	TRBJ1-1	CASSLRSITEAFF	TGTGCCAGCAGTTTGAGGTCTATCACTGAAGCTTTCTTT
-	15	TRBV24-1	TRBD2	TRBJ2-7	CATSDPGLAGGEQYF	TGTGCCACCAGTGACCCCGGACTAGCGGGAGGCGAGCAGTACTTC
-	15	TRBV6-5	TRBD2	TRBJ2-7	CATGVAGATIYEQYF	TGTGCCACTGGTGTAGCGGGAGCCACCATCTACGAGCAGTACTTC
-	15	TRBV7-3	-	TRBJ2-2	CASSLTVANTGELFF	TGTGCCAGCAGCTTAACGGTGGCTAACACCGGGGAGCTGTTTTTT
-	17	TRBV7-9	TRBD2	TRBJ2-7	CASGGTSGTPSSYEQYF	TGTGCCAGCGGCGGGACTAGCGGGACCCCGAGCTCCTACGAGCAGTACTTC
-	16	TRBV2	-	TRBJ1-2	CASSDAVTTPFDGYTF	TGTGCCAGCAGTGACGCCGTGACGACACCGTTTGACGGCTACACCTTC
few	16	TRBV7-9	-	TRBJ1-6	CASSLAGTGPDSPLHF	TGTGCCAGCAGCTTAGCCGGAACAGGGCCCGATTCACCCCTCCACTTT
once	13	TRBV18	-	TRBJ2-5	CASSPGQGGTQYF	TGTGCCAGCTCACCGGGACAAGGCGGGACCCAGTACTTC
-	15	TRBV28	-	TRBJ1-2	CASSLAWGQRYGYTF	TGTGCCAGCAGTTTAGCGTGGGGGCAGAGATACGGCTACACCTTC
few	15	TRBV7-9	TRBD1	TRBJ1-6	CASSARGQGNSPLHF	TGTGCCAGCAGCGCTCGTGGACAGGGTAATTCACCCCTCCACTTT
-	18	TRBV9	TRBD1	TRBJ1-2	CASSARDSPFLGDYGYTF	TGTGCCAGCAGCGCCCGGGACAGCCCGTTCTTGGGGGACTATGGCTACACCTTC
-	14	TRBV4-3	-	TRBJ1-1	CASSLGTMNTEAFF	TGCGCCAGCAGCCTCGGGACAATGAACACTGAAGCTTTCTTT
-	16	TRBV28	-	TRBJ2-5	CASSLYGSPREETQYF	TGTGCCAGCAGTTTATACGGCAGCCCCAGGGAAGAGACCCAGTACTTC
-	13	TRBV11-3	-	TRBJ1-2	CASSSSGRLGYTF	TGTGCCAGCAGTTCCTCGGGGAGGCTTGGCTACACCTTC
-	13	TRBV27	TRBD1	TRBJ1-1	CASSLSGTGFGVF	TGTGCCAGCAGTTTGTCCGGGACAGGGTTCGGAGTTTTC
-	16	TRBV3-1/TRBV3-2	TRBD1	TRBJ1-4	CASRHTGGLDQGKLFF	TGTGCCAGCAGACATACAGGGGGCCTGGACCAGGGAAAACTGTTTTTT
-	12	TRBV29-1	-	TRBJ1-2	CSAEGDTYGYTF	TGCAGCGCCGAGGGGGATACCTATGGCTACACCTTC
many	14	TRBV19	-	TRBJ1-6	CASSIQTGNSPLHF	TGTGCCAGTAGTATACAGACGGGGAATTCACCCCTCCACTTT
-	14	TRBV5-1	TRBD1	TRBJ1-2	CASSLDRNNYGYTF	TGCGCCAGCAGCCTGGACAGGAATAACTATGGCTACACCTTC
-	14	TRBV16	-	TRBJ1-1	CASSQGAWNTEAFF	TGTGCCAGCAGCCAAGGGGCCTGGAACACTGAAGCTTTCTTT